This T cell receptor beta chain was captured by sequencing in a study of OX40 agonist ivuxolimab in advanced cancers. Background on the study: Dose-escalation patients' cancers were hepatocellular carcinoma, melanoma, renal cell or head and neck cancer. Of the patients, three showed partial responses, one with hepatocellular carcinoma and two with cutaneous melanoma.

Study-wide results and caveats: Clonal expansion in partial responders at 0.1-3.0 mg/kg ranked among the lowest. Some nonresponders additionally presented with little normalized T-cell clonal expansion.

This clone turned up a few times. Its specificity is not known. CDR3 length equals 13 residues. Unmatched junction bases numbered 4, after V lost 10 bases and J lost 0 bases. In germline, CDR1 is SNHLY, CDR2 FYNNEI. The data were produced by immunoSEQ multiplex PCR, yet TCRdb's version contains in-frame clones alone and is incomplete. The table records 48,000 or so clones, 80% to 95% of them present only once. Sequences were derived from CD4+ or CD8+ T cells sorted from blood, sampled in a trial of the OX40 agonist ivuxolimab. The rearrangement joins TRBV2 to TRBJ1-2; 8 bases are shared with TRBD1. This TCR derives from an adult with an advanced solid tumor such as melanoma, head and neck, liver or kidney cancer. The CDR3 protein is CANSGGPNYGYTF. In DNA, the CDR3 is TGTGCCAACTCAGGGGGCCCTAACTATGGCTACACCTTC.